One sample yielded the 12 T cell receptor beta chains listed below, sequenced in a study of T cell responses to AZD1222 COVID-19 vaccine. TCRdb keeps only in-frame clones here, not all; method: immunoSEQ multiplex PCR. The repertoire holds more than 15,000 clones, over 85% seen once, with 8.7% in the top ten. Sequenced material: peripheral blood, taken 28 days after the second AZD1222 dose. The receptors derive from an adult who received the AZD1222 COVID-19 vaccine.

This sequence joins TRBV23-1 and TRBJ2-2; the D is unclear. TRBV23-1 belongs to the ORF category, with a function that is uncertain. Trimming cost V 0 bases and J 4 bases, with 15 bases left between them. There are 17 residues in the CDR3. The CDR3, as DNA: TGCGCCAGCAGTCAATCGTTAGATGACTGGTGCACCGGGGAGCTGTTTTTT. It is translated as CASSQSLDDWCTGELFF.

The chain joins TRBV6-1 to TRBJ1-5, with D tentatively TRBD1 (5 bases). V lost 2 bases and J lost 5, with 13 bases in between. This CDR3 spans 15 amino acids. Germline V gives CDR1 MNHNS, CDR2 SASEGT. CDR3 amino acids: CASSELWGGDQPQHF. CDR3 in DNA: TGTGCCAGCAGTGAATTATGGGGGGGGGATCAGCCCCAGCATTTT.

The V and J genes are TRBV27 and TRBJ1-5; D not certain. The CDR3 extends over 14 amino acids. V was shortened by 3 bases and J by 3 bases, with 9 bases between the two germline ends. Germline assignment: CDR1 MNHEY and CDR2 SMNVEV (reference sequence). The CDR3 spells CASSFDGPNQPQHF. The CDR3 DNA reads as TGTGCCAGCAGTTTCGACGGACCCAATCAGCCCCAGCATTTT.

DNA of the CDR3: TGTGCCACCAGCAGAGGTGGGGGGCGAGGGACTAATGAAAAACTGTTTTTT. Its protein product is CATSRGGGRGTNEKLFF. This rearrangement joins TRBV15 to TRBJ1-4; D may be TRBD1 (6 bases). CDR3 length: 17 amino acids. Trimming cost V 1 base and J 2 bases, with 14 bases left between them. The germline V gene has CDR1 LNHNV and CDR2 YYDKDF (reference sequence).

The gene calls are TRBV5-6 and TRBJ2-7, with 8 bases that match TRBD1. The CDR3 has 16 amino acids. Germline trimming cut 5 bases from V and 2 bases from J; bases unmatched to any gene: 12. CDR1 SGHDT and CDR2 YYEEEE come from the germline V gene. CDR3 residues: CASSHRQGLSPYEQYV. The DNA of the CDR3 is TGTGCCAGCAGTCACCGACAGGGGTTATCGCCCTACGAGCAGTACGTC.

J is TRBJ2-5 and V is TRBV19; 10 bases match TRBD1. Germline V gene sequence: CDR1 LNHDA, CDR2 SQIVND (reference sequence). The CDR3 contains 15 residues. After removal of 3 bases from V and 3 bases from J, the junction contained 4 bases not matched to a gene. The CDR3 DNA reads TGTGCCAGTAGTATCCCCGGGACAGGGGAAGAGACCCAGTACTTC. Encoded protein: CASSIPGTGEETQYF. Full variable domain (remainder filled in from reference TRBV19 and TRBJ2-5): DGGITQSPKYLFRKEGQNVTLSCEQNLNHDAMYWYRQDPGQGLRLIYYSQIVNDFQKGDIAEGYSVSREKKESFPLTVTSAQKNPTAFYLCASSIPGTGEETQYFGPGTRLLVL.

This chain uses TRBV18 with TRBJ1-1; D gene uncertain. V was shortened by 2 bases and J by 1 base, with 5 bases between the two germline ends. The CDR3 is made up of 13 amino acids. From germline, CDR1 is KGHSH and CDR2 LQKENI. The CDR3 sequence: CASSPNPNTEAFF. CDR3 sequence (DNA): TGTGCCAGCTCACCAAACCCGAACACTGAAGCTTTCTTT.

The chain carries TRBV7-9 and TRBJ2-1; D possibly corresponds to TRBD2 (5 bases). CDR1 and CDR2 (germline): SEHNR, FQNEAQ (reference sequence). The CDR3 is 11 residues long. V dropped 3 bases and J dropped 10 bases, with 7 bases sitting between them. CDR3 sequence (DNA): TGTGCCAGCAGCTTCTGGAGGGAGCAGTTCTTC. This encodes CASSFWREQFF.

Comment on this clone: This specimen includes other DNA sequences encoding the same CDR3. The genes are TRBV19 and TRBJ2-5, with TRBD2 as a possible D gene (6 bases). V was shortened by 6 bases and J by 5 bases, with 10 bases between the two germline ends. The germline V gene has CDR1 LNHDA and CDR2 SQIVND (reference sequence). This CDR3 spans 12 amino acids. This CDR3 reads CASRQAGETQYF. CDR3 nucleotide sequence: TGTGCCAGTAGGCAGGCGGGGGAGACCCAGTACTTC.

V usage is TRBV19 and J usage is TRBJ2-3; a possible D gene is TRBD2 (7 bases). This CDR3 has 17 amino acids. V shed 5 bases and J shed 2 bases, with 20 bases lying between them. CDR1 is LNHDA, CDR2 SQIVND, per germline (reference sequence). CDR3 nucleotides: TGTGCCAGTAGTTTTAGGAGGGGGGGCTTTTCCACAGATACGCAGTATTTT. Protein product: CASSFRRGGFSTDTQYF.

The V gene is TRBV2, the J gene TRBJ2-5; TRBD1 aligns across 9 bases. Germline trimming cut 6 bases from V and 5 bases from J; bases unmatched to any gene: 7. The V gene's germline CDR1 is SNHLY and CDR2 FYNNEI. CDR3 length: 14 residues. The CDR3 here is CASRSGTGSETQYF. In DNA, the CDR3 is TGTGCCAGCAGAAGCGGGACAGGGTCGGAGACCCAGTACTTC.

This clone was counted a few times. V gene TRBV28 combines with J gene TRBJ1-2; D remains unclear. CDR1 is MDHEN, CDR2 SYDVKM, per germline. The CDR3 has 13 residues. V was shortened by 2 bases and J by 3 bases, with 7 bases between the two germline ends. CDR3 in DNA: TGTGCCAGCAGTTTAGCCAGGTACTATGGCTACACCTTC. Encoded protein: CASSLARYYGYTF.